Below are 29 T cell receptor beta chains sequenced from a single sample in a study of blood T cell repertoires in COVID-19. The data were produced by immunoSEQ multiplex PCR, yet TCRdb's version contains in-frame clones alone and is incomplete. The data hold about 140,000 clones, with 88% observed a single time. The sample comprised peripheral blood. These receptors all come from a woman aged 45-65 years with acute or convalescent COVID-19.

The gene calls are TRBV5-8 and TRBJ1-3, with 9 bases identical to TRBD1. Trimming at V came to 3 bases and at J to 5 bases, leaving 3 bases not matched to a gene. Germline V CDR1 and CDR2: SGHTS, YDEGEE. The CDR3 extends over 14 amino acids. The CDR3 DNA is TGTGCCAGCAGCTCCGGACAGGGGAGAAACACCATATATTTT. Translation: CASSSGQGRNTIYF.

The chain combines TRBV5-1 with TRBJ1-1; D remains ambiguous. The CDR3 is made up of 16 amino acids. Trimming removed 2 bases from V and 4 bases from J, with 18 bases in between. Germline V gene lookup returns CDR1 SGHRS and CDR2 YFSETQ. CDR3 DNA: TGCGCCAGCAGCTTTGGCCCCGGGGAGGAGGTCACTGAAGCTTTCTTT. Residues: CASSFGPGEEVTEAFF.

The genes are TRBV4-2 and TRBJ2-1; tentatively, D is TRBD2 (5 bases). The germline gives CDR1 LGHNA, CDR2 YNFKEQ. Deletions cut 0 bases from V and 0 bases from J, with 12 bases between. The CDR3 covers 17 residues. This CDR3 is CASSQDTAVSSYNEQFF. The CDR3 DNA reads TGTGCCAGCAGCCAAGATACAGCGGTCAGCTCCTACAATGAGCAGTTCTTC.

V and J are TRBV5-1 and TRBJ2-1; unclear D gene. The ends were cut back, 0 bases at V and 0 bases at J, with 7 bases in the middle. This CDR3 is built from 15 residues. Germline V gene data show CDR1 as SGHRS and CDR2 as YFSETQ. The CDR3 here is CASSLDLSSYNEQFF. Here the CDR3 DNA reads TGCGCCAGCAGCTTGGACTTGAGCTCCTACAATGAGCAGTTCTTC.

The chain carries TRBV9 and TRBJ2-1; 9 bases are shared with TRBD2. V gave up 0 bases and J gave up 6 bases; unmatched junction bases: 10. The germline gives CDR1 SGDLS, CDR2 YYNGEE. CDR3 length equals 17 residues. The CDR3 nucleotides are TGTGCCAGCAGCGTAGGTTGGGGTAGCGGGGGTCCCAATGAGCAGTTCTTC. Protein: CASSVGWGSGGPNEQFF.

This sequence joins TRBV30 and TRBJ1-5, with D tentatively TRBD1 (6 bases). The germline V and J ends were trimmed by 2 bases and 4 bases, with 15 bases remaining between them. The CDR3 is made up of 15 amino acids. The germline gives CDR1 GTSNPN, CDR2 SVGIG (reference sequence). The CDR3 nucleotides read TGTGCCTGGAGTTTCCCGGGACACAATAATCAGCCCCAGCATTTT. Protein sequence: CAWSFPGHNNQPQHF.

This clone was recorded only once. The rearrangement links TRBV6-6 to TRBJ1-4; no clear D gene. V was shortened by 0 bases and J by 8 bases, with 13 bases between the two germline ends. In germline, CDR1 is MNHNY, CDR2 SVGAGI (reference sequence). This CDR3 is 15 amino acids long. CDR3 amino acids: CASSYSTGEEEKLFF. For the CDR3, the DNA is TGTGCCAGCAGTTACTCGACTGGGGAGGAGGAAAAACTGTTTTTT.

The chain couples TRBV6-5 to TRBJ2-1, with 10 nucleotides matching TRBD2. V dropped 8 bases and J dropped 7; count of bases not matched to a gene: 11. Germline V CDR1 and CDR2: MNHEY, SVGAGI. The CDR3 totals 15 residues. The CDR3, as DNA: TGTGCCAGCGTAGGTTGGCTAGCGGGAGAGAATGAGCAGTTCTTC. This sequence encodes CASVGWLAGENEQFF.

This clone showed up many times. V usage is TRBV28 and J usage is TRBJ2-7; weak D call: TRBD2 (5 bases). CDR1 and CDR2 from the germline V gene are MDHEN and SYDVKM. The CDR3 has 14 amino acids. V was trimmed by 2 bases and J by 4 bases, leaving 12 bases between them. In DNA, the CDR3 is TGTGCCAGCAGTTTAAAATCGGACTCATACGAGCAGTACTTC. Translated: CASSLKSDSYEQYF.

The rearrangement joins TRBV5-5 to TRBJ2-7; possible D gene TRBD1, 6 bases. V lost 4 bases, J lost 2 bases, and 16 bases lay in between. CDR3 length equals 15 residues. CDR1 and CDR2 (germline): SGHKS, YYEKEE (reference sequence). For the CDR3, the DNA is TGTGCCAGCAGCAATGGACAGCAACTACCCTACGAGCAGTACTTC. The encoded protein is CASSNGQQLPYEQYF.

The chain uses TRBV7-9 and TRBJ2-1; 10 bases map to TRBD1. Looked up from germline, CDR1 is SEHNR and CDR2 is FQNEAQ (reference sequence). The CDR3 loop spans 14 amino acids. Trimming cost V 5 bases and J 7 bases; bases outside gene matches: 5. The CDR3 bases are TGTGCCAGCAGCGAGACAGGGGGCCGGAATGAGCAGTTCTTC. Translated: CASSETGGRNEQFF.

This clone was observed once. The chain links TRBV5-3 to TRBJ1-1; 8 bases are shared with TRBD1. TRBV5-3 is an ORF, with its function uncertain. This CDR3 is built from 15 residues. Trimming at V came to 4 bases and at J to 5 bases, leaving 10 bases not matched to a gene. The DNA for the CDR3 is TGTGCCAGAAGCAGAGACAGGGGCCGGTGGACTGAAGCTTTCTTT. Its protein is CARSRDRGRWTEAFF.

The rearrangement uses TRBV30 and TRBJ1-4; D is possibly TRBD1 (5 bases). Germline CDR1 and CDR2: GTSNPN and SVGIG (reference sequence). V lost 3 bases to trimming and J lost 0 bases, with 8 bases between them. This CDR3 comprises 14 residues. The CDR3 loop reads CAWSTGATNEKLFF. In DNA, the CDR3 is TGTGCCTGGAGCACAGGAGCAACTAATGAAAAACTGTTTTTT.

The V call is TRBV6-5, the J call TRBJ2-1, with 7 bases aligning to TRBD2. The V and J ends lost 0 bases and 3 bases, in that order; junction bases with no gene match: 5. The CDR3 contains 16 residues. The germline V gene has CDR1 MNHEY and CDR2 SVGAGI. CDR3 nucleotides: TGTGCCAGCAGTTACTCCGCGGGACTACACTACAATGAGCAGTTCTTC. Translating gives CASSYSAGLHYNEQFF.

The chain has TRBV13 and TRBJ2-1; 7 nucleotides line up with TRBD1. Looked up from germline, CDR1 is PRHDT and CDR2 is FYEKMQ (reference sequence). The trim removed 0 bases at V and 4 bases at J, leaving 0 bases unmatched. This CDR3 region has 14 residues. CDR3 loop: CASSLGTGYNEQFF. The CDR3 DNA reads TGTGCCAGCAGCTTAGGGACAGGGTACAATGAGCAGTTCTTC.

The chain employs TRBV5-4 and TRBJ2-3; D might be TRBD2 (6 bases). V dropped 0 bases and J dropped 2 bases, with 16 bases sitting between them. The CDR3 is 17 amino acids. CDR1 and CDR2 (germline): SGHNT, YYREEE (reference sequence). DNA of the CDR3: TGTGCCAGCAGCTTGGTGTTGGGGGGAGGATTCACAGATACGCAGTATTTT. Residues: CASSLVLGGGFTDTQYF.

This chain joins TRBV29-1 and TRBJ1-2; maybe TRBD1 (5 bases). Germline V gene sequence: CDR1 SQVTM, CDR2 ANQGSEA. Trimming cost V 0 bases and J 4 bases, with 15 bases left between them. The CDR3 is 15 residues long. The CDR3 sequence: CSVEDPGVRIYGYTF. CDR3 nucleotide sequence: TGCAGCGTTGAAGATCCGGGGGTAAGGATCTATGGCTACACCTTC.

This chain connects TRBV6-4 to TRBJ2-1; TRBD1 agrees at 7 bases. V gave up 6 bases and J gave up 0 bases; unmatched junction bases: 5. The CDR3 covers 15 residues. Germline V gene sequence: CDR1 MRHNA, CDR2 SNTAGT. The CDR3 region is CASSEGQSSYNEQFF. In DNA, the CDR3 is TGTGCCAGCAGCGAGGGACAGAGCTCCTACAATGAGCAGTTCTTC.

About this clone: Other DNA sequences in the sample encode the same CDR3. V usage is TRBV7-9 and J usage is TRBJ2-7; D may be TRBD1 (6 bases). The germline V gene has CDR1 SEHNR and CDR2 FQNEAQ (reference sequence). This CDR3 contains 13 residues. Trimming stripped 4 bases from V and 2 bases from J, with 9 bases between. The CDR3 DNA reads TGTGCCAGCAGCTCAGGGGACACCTACGAGCAGTACTTC. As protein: CASSSGDTYEQYF.

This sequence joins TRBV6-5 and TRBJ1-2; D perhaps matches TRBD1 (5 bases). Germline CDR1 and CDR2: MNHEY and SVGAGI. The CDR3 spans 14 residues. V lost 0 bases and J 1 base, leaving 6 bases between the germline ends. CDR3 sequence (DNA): TGTGCCAGCAGTTACTCTCAGGGTAACTATGGCTACACCTTC. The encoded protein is CASSYSQGNYGYTF.

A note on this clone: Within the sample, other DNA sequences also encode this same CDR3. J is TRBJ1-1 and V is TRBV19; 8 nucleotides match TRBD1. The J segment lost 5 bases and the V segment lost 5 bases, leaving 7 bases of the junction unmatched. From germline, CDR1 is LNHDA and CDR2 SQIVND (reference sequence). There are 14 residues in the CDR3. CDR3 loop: CASSPHRGGTEAFF. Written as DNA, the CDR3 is TGTGCCAGTAGTCCCCACAGGGGGGGGACTGAAGCTTTCTTT.

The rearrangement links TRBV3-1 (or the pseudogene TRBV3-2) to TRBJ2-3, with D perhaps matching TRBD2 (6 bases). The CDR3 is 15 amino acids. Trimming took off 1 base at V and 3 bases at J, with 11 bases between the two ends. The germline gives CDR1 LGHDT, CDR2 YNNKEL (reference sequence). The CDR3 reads CASSQVTGVTDTQYF. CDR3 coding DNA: TGTGCCAGCAGCCAAGTAACGGGAGTTACAGATACGCAGTATTTT.

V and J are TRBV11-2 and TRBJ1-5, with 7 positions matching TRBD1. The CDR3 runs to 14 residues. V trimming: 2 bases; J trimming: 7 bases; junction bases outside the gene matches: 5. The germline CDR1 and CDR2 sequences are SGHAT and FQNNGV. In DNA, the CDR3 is TGTGCCAGCAGCTTAACAGGGGTCGGACAGCCCCAGCATTTT. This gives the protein CASSLTGVGQPQHF.

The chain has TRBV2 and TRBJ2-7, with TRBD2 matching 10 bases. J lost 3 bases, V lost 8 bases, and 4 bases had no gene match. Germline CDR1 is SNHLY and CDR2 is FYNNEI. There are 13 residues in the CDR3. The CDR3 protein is CASRVAGGYEQYF. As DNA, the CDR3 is TGTGCCAGCCGGGTAGCGGGAGGCTACGAGCAGTACTTC.

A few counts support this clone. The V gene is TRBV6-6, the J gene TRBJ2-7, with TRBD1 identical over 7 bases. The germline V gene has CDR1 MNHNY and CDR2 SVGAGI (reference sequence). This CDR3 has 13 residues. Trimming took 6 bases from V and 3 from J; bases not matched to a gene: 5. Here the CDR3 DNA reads TGTGCCAGCAGACTCGGACAGGTCTACGAGCAGTACTTC. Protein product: CASRLGQVYEQYF.

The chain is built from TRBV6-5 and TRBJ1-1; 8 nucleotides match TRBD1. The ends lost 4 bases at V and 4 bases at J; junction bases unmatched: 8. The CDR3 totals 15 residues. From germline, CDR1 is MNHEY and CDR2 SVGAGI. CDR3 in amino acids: CASSLPGGFGTEAFF. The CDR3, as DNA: TGTGCCAGCAGTTTACCAGGGGGCTTCGGCACTGAAGCTTTCTTT.

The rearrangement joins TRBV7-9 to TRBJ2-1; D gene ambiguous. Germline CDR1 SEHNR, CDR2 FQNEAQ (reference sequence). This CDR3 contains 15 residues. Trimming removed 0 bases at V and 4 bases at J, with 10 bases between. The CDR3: CASSLARIYYNEQFF. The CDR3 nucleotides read TGTGCCAGCAGCTTAGCCCGAATCTATTACAATGAGCAGTTCTTC.

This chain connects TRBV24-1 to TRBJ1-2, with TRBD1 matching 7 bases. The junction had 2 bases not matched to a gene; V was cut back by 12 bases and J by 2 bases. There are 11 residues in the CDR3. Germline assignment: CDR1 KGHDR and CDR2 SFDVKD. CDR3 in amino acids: CAAGGNYGYTF. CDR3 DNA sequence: TGTGCCGCAGGGGGGAACTATGGCTACACCTTC.

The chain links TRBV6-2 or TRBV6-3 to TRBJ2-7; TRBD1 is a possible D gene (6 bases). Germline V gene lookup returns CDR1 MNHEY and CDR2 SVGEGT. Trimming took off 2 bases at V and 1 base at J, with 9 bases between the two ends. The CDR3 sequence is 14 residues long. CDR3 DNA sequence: TGTGCCAGCAGTTACCTGACAGGATCCTACGAGCAGTACTTC. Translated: CASSYLTGSYEQYF.